The text below deals with one T cell receptor beta chain. Only in-frame clones appear in the TCRdb table, and some are missing; sequencing was by immunoSEQ multiplex PCR. The top ten clones hold 9.5% to 10% of a sample with under 30,000 clones, roughly 80% of them seen once. This record comes from a study of somatic mutations in cytotoxic T cells in rheumatoid arthritis. The CDR3 is 14 amino acids. V trimming: 4 bases; J trimming: 3 bases; junction bases outside the gene matches: 3. Germline lookup yields CDR1 MGHRA and CDR2 YSYEKL. This rearrangement joins TRBV4-1 to TRBJ2-3; 8 bases agree with TRBD1. This sequence originates from a woman aged 18-30 years in good health. Sequenced input: CD8+ T cells sorted from blood. CDR3: CASSPRTGTDTQYF. The CDR3 DNA reads TGCGCCAGCAGCCCGAGGACAGGGACAGATACGCAGTATTTT.